The sequence of this TCR beta chain was determined in a study of cytomegalovirus exposure and HLA in healthy donors. The V and J ends lost 6 bases and 0 bases respectively, with 11 bases between them. This CDR3 spans 14 amino acids. Germline-derived CDR1 and CDR2 are SEHNR and FQNEAQ (reference sequence). Primers: 60 Vbeta forward and 13 Jbeta reverse. Sequenced by immunoSEQ multiplex PCR; TCRdb stores in-frame clones only, minus some. Here the sample spans 200,000 to 250,000 clones, over 70% being singletons. The TCR was taken from a woman aged 55-75 years in good health and CMV-seropositive. This sequence joins TRBV7-9 and TRBJ1-2; D gene unclear. The sequenced material came from PBMCs. CDR3 DNA sequence: TGTGCCAGCAGGCGTCGGGAGGCTAACTATGGCTACACCTTC. It yields the protein CASRRREANYGYTF.